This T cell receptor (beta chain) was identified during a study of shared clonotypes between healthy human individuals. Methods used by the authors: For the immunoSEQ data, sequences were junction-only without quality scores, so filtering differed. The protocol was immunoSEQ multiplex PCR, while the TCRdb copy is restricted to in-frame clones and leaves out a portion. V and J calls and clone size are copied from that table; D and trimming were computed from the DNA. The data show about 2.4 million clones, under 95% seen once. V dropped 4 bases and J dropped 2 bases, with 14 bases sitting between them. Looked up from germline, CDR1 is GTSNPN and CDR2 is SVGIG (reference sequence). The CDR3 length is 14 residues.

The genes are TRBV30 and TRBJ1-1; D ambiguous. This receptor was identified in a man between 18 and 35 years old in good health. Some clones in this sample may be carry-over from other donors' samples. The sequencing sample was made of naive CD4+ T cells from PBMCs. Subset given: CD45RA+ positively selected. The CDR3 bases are TGTGCCTGGACGAGGACCACCGGCAACACTGAAGCTTTCTTT. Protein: CAWTRTTGNTEAFF.